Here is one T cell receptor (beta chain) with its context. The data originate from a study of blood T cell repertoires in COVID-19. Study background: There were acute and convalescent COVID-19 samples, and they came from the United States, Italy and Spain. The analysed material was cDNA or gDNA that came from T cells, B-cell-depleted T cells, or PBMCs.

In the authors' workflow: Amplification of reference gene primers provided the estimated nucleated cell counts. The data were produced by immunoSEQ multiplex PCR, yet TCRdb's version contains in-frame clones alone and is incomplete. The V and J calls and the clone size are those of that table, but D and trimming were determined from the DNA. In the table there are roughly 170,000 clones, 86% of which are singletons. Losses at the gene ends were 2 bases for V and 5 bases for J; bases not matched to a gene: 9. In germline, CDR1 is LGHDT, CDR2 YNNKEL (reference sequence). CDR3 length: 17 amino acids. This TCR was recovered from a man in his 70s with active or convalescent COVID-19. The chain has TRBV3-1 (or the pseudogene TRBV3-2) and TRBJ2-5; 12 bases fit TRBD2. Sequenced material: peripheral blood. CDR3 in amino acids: CASSQWTSGTGGETQYF. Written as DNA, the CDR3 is TGTGCCAGCAGCCAATGGACTAGCGGGACGGGGGGGGAGACCCAGTACTTC.